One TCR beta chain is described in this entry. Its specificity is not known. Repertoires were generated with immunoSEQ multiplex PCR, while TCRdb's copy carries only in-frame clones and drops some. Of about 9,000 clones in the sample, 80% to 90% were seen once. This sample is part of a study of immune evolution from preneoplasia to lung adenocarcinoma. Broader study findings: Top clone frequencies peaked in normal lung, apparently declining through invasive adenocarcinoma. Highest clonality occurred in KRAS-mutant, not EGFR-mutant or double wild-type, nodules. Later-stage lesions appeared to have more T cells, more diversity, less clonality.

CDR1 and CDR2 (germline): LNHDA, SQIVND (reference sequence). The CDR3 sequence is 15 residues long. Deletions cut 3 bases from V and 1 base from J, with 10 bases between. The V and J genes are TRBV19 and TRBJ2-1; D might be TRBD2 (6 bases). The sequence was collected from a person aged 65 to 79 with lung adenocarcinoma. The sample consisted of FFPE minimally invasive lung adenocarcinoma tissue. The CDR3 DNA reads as TGTGCCAGTAGTATCGCGGGGAGATCCTACAATGAGCAGTTCTTC. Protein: CASSIAGRSYNEQFF.